This TCR beta chain was sequenced during a study of cytomegalovirus exposure and HLA in healthy donors. General study findings and limits: Some 150 TCR beta chains were listed as cytomegalovirus-associated.

Per germline, CDR1 LNHDA and CDR2 SQIVND (reference sequence). Trimming shortened V by 3 bases and J by 5 bases, and 14 bases separated the two germline ends. The CDR3 runs to 15 residues. Repertoires were generated with immunoSEQ multiplex PCR, while TCRdb's copy carries only in-frame clones and drops some. The sample has a few hundred thousand clones, 80% to 90% seen once; the top ten hold about 1%. As concerns this clone: Its antigen is currently unknown.

The donors were in the roughly 110-subject validation cohort, distinct from the approximately 700-subject first cohort. The sequenced material came from PBMCs. The V gene is TRBV19, the J gene TRBJ2-4, with a tentative D call TRBD2 (5 bases). The sequence was collected from a woman younger than 30 in good health and CMV-seronegative. The CDR3 region is CASSIWTGDQNIQYF. The CDR3, as DNA: TGTGCCAGTAGTATCTGGACTGGAGATCAAAACATTCAGTACTTC.